These 17 T cell receptor beta chains originate from one sample sequenced in a study of blood T cells in healthy people across ages. A sample-barcoded 5' primer and a J-beta primer mix were used in a second PCR of roughly 7 to 12 cycles. One entry per CDR3 protein results from TCRdb running MiXCR on the 5' RACE reads. The sample has 800,000 to 1,300,000 distinct CDR3 sequences; less than 25% are singletons. The same data also contributed to another study, on T cells of mothers and their children.

Sequencing was carried out using blood. These receptors were collected from a girl aged 2-10 years in good health.

In its sample, this clonotype was seen a few times. The V call is TRBV5-1, the J call TRBJ2-3; D might be TRBD1 (5 bases). V lost 2 bases and J 2 bases, leaving 15 bases between the germline ends. This CDR3 comprises 16 residues. Germline V lookup: CDR1 SGHRS, CDR2 YFSETQ. This CDR3 reads CASSFSLVGHTDTQYF. The CDR3 DNA sequence: TGCGCCAGCAGCTTTTCACTGGTGGGGCACACAGATACGCAGTATTTT.

The chain recombines TRBV27 with TRBJ2-7; D not resolved. The germline V and J ends were trimmed by 3 bases and 0 bases, with 6 bases remaining between them. The V gene's germline CDR1 is MNHEY and CDR2 SMNVEV (reference sequence). The CDR3 contains 13 residues. This CDR3 is CASSLRRSYEQYF. CDR3 DNA sequence: TGTGCCAGCAGTTTGAGACGCTCCTACGAGCAGTACTTC.

The chain couples TRBV3-1 to TRBJ2-1, with a weak D call TRBD2 (6 bases). With 3 bases removed from V and 8 bases from J, the gap between germline ends came to 20 bases. This CDR3 is 16 amino acids long. Germline assignment: CDR1 LGHDT and CDR2 YNNKEL (reference sequence). CDR3 residues: CASSHNPGGTFHEQFF. In DNA form, the CDR3 reads TGTGCCAGCAGCCATAACCCTGGCGGGACGTTCCATGAGCAGTTCTTC.

This clonotype was detected only a few times. The chain combines TRBV28 with TRBJ2-1, with D hard to call. Germline CDR1 reads MDHEN; CDR2 reads SYDVKM. V was pared by 4 bases and J by 16 bases, with 17 bases between. The CDR3 consists of 12 residues. For the CDR3, the DNA is TGTGCCAGCAGTTCCCCCCGAGAAGGCTTTTTCTTC. Its translation is CASSSPREGFFF.

The chain carries TRBV12-5 and TRBJ2-5; possible D gene TRBD2, 6 bases. This CDR3 spans 16 amino acids. V shed 0 bases and J shed 7 bases, with 18 bases lying between them. CDR1 LGHNT and CDR2 FRNRAP come from the germline V gene. The CDR3 loop reads CASGLVHGTEVPTQYF. The CDR3 DNA follows: TGTGCTAGTGGTTTGGTACACGGGACTGAGGTTCCGACCCAGTACTTC.

CDR3 protein: CASSLMVDFSSPLHF. The CDR3 DNA is TGTGCCAGCAGCTTAATGGTGGACTTTAGTTCACCCCTCCACTTT. The rearrangement joins TRBV7-6 to TRBJ1-6; D gene ambiguous. CDR3 length: 15 residues. Germline CDR1 and CDR2: SGHVS and FNYEAQ. The V and J ends lost 2 bases and 9 bases respectively, with 14 bases between them. The full variable domain, rest sourced from reference TRBV7-6 and TRBJ1-6, is GAGVSQSPRYKVTKRGQDVALRCDPISGHVSLYWYRQALGQGPEFLTYFNYEAQQDKSGLPNDRFSAERPEGSISTLTIQRTEQRDSAMYRCASSLMVDFSSPLHFGNGTRLTVT.

This clonotype was counted a few times. The chain is built from TRBV29-1 and TRBJ1-4, with a possible D match to TRBD1 (5 bases). The CDR3 spans 14 residues. The germline V and J ends were trimmed by 7 bases and 10 bases, with 22 bases remaining between them. Per germline, CDR1 SQVTM and CDR2 ANQGSEA. CDR3 residues: CSARGGTDDGKLFF. The CDR3 nucleotides read TGCAGCGCTAGAGGAGGGACGGACGACGGAAAACTGTTTTTT.

This sequence joins TRBV28 and TRBJ1-5, with a possible D match to TRBD1 (6 bases). The length of the CDR3 is 15 residues. Trimming took off 2 bases at V and 1 base at J, with 9 bases between the two ends. CDR1 MDHEN and CDR2 SYDVKM come from the germline V gene. CDR3 DNA sequence: TGTGCCAGCAGTTTAAAAGGGGGAAGCAATCAGCCCCAGCATTTT. Residues: CASSLKGGSNQPQHF.

A few counts support this clonotype. This chain joins TRBV7-2 and TRBJ2-7, with 9 nucleotides matching TRBD2. This CDR3 comprises 15 residues. The V gene end was trimmed by 5 bases and the J gene end by 2 bases; junction bases not matched to a gene: 7. Germline CDR1 SGHTA, CDR2 FQGNSA. CDR3 sequence: CASSPTSGVTYEQYF. CDR3 nucleotides: TGTGCCAGCAGCCCGACTAGCGGAGTTACCTACGAGCAGTACTTC.

This chain connects TRBV28 to TRBJ2-5; D may be TRBD1 or TRBD2 (5 bases each). The J call is in doubt because the DNA end fits TRBJ2-7 better. This CDR3 is built from 15 residues. CDR1 is MDHEN and CDR2 is SYDVKM in the germline V gene. Here the CDR3 reads CASSIRYGASYEQYF. CDR3 nucleotides: TGTGCCAGCAGTATCCGTTACGGGGCTTCATACGAGCAGTACTTC.

The chain uses TRBV27 and TRBJ2-5; D not resolved. The end of the DNA is better explained by TRBJ2-7, so the J call may be wrong. Per germline, CDR1 MNHEY and CDR2 SMNVEV (reference sequence). CDR3 length equals 15 residues. CDR3 region: CASKQTGGPIYEQYF. CDR3 in DNA: TGTGCCAGCAAGCAGACGGGTGGACCCATCTACGAGCAGTACTTC.

The gene calls are TRBV6-2 or TRBV6-3 and TRBJ2-6; 9 bases line up with TRBD1. V lost 5 bases to trimming and J lost 4 bases; unmatched junction nucleotides: 9. CDR1 and CDR2 from the germline V gene are MNHEY and SVGEGT. The CDR3 is made up of 17 amino acids. The CDR3 protein is CASSPGQGRDGANVLTF. CDR3 coding DNA: TGTGCCAGCAGTCCGGGACAGGGAAGGGACGGGGCCAACGTCCTGACTTTC.

The table lists this clonotype with a few counts. V gene TRBV7-9 combines with J gene TRBJ1-2; the D gene is possibly TRBD1 (5 bases). Germline CDR1 is SEHNR and CDR2 is FQNEAQ (reference sequence). Trimming cost V 5 bases and J 7 bases, with 14 bases left between them. This CDR3 has 13 amino acids. This CDR3 is CASSSEGEGGYTF. The CDR3 DNA is TGTGCCAGCAGCAGTGAAGGGGAGGGTGGCTACACCTTC.

This sequence joins TRBV5-1 and TRBJ2-3; unclear D gene. Germline CDR1 SGHRS, CDR2 YFSETQ. The CDR3 length is 14 residues. With 4 bases removed from V and 2 bases from J, the gap between germline ends came to 11 bases. CDR3 amino acids: CASSPRLITDTQYF. CDR3 DNA: TGCGCCAGCAGCCCCCGACTGATCACAGATACGCAGTATTTT.

The V gene is TRBV24-1, the J gene TRBJ1-3, with a weak D call TRBD1 (6 bases). Germline V gene lookup returns CDR1 KGHDR and CDR2 SFDVKD. The CDR3 consists of 13 residues. V lost 9 bases and J lost 0, with 8 bases in between. The CDR3 nucleotides are TGTGCCACCTCGACAGGCTCTGGAAACACCATATATTTT. It is translated as CATSTGSGNTIYF.

The V and J genes are TRBV10-3 and TRBJ2-1; D call uncertain. V shed 3 bases and J shed 4 bases, with 13 bases lying between them. Germline CDR1 reads ENHRY; CDR2 reads SYGVKD. The CDR3 consists of 15 residues. The CDR3 is CAISDYEFRYNEQFF. As DNA, the CDR3 is TGTGCCATCAGTGATTACGAATTTAGATACAATGAGCAGTTCTTC.

This clonotype came up a few times. The rearrangement links TRBV7-9 to TRBJ2-1, with 7 positions matching TRBD2. The CDR3 extends over 16 amino acids. The V segment lost 6 bases and the J segment 6 bases; nucleotides outside the gene matches: 14. Germline assignment: CDR1 SEHNR and CDR2 FQNEAQ (reference sequence). CDR3 loop: CASRVTDREAPNEQFF. The CDR3 DNA follows: TGTGCCAGCAGAGTTACGGACCGGGAGGCCCCCAATGAGCAGTTCTTC.